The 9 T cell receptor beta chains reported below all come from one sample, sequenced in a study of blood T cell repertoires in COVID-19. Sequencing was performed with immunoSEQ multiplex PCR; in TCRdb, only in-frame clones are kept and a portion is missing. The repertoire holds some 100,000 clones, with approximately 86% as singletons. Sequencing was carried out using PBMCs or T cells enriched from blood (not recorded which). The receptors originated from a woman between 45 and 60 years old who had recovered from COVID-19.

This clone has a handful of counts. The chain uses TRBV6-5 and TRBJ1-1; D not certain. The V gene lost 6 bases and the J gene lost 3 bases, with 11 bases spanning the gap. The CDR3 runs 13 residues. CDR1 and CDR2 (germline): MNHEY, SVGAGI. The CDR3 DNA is TGTGCCAGCAGGCCTAGGCGAGACACTGAAGCTTTCTTT. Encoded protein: CASRPRRDTEAFF.

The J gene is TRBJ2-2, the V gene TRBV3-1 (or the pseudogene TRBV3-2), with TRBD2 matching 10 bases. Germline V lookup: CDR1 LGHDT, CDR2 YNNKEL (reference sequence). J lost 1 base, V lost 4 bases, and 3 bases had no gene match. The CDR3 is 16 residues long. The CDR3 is CASSLGTSVNTGELFF. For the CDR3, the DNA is TGTGCCAGCAGCCTGGGGACTAGCGTGAACACCGGGGAGCTGTTTTTT.

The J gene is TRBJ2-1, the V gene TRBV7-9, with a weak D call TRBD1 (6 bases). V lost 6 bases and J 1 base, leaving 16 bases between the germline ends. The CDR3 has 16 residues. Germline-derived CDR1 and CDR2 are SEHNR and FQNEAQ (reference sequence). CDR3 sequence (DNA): TGTGCCAGCAGACCGAAGACTCAGGGGTCCTACAATGAGCAGTTCTTC. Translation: CASRPKTQGSYNEQFF.

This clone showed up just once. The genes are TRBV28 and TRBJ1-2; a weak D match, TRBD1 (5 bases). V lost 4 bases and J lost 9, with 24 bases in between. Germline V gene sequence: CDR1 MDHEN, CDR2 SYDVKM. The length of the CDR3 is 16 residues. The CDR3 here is CASSSQTSGQPRSYTF. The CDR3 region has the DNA TGTGCCAGCAGTTCTCAAACCTCAGGGCAGCCTAGGAGCTACACCTTC.

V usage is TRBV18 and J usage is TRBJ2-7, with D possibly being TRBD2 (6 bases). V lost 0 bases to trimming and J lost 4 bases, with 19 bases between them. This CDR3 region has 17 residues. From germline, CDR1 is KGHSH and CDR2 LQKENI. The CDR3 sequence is CASSPPGGSGPGYEQYF. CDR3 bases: TGTGCCAGCTCACCACCGGGAGGTAGCGGACCCGGATACGAGCAGTACTTC.

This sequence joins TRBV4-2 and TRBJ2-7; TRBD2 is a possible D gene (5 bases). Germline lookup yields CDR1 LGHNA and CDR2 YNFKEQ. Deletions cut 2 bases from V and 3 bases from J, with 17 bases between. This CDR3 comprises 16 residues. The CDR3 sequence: CASSQWRLDGFYEQYF. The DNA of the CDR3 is TGTGCCAGCAGCCAATGGAGGCTGGACGGTTTCTACGAGCAGTACTTC.

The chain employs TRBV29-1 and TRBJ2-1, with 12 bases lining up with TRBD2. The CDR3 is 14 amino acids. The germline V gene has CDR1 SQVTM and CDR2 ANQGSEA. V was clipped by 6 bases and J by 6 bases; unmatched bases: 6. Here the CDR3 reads CSVRLAGAANEQFF. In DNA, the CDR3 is TGCAGCGTCAGACTAGCGGGGGCAGCCAATGAGCAGTTCTTC.

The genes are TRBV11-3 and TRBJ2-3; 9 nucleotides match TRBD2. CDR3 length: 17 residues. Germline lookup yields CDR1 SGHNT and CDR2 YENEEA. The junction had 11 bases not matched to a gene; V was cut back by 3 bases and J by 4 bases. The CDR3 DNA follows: TGTGCCAGCAGCTTCGGACCAGCGGGGGGACGGTCAGATACGCAGTATTTT. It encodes CASSFGPAGGRSDTQYF.

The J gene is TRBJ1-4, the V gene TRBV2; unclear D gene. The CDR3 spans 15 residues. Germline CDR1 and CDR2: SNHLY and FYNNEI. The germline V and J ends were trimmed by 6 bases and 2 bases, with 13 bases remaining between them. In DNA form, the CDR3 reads TGTGCCAGCAGCGCAAGCGGCTTCACTAATGAAAAACTGTTTTTT. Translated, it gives CASSASGFTNEKLFF.